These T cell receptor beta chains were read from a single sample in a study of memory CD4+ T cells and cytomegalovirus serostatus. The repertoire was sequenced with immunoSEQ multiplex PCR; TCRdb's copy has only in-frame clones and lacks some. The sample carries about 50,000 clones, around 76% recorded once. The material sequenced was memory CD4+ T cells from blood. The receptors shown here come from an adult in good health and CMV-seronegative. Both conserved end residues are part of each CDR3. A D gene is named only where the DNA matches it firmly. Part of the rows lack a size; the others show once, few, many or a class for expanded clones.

CASSTSGGGTDTQYF	TGTGCCAGCAGCACTAGCGGGGGGGGCACAGATACGCAGTATTTT	TRBV27	TRBD2	NA	TRBJ2-3
CASSGGAEQYF	TGTGCCAGCAGTGGGGGAGCCGAGCAGTACTTC	TRBV6-5	NA	NA	TRBJ2-7
CASSYRTGLGNEQFF	TGCGCCAGCAGCTATCGGACGGGGCTGGGCAATGAGCAGTTCTTC	TRBV5-1	NA	few	TRBJ2-1
CAISSSGGADWTYEQYF	TGTGCCATCAGCTCCTCGGGAGGGGCAGATTGGACCTACGAGCAGTACTTC	TRBV10-3	TRBD2	NA	TRBJ2-7
CASSARTGNTEAFF	TGTGCCAGCAGCGCACGGACAGGGAACACTGAAGCTTTCTTT	TRBV5-4	TRBD1	NA	TRBJ1-1
CASSSGQGRAETQYF	TGTGCCAGCAGCTCGGGACAGGGAAGGGCCGAGACCCAGTACTTC	TRBV7-9	TRBD1	NA	TRBJ2-5
CASSFPPWSAGRENQPQHF	TGTGCCAGCAGCTTCCCCCCCTGGTCCGCAGGGCGAGAGAATCAGCCCCAGCATTTT	TRBV7-8	NA	NA	TRBJ1-5
CATTASGGGTNTGELFF	TGCGCCACTACGGCCTCAGGGGGCGGTACGAACACCGGGGAGCTGTTTTTT	TRBV10-1	TRBD1	once	TRBJ2-2
CASSSTGLAGPSSYNEQFF	TGTGCCAGCAGTTCGACGGGACTAGCGGGACCGAGCTCCTACAATGAGCAGTTCTTC	TRBV28	TRBD2	NA	TRBJ2-1
CACSLDAQPQHF	TGTGCCTGTTCCCTCGACGCCCAGCCCCAGCATTTT	TRBV30	NA	few	TRBJ1-5
CASRSTVTGELFF	TGTGCCAGCAGGTCCACGGTGACCGGGGAGCTGTTTTTT	TRBV6-5	NA	NA	TRBJ2-2
CASSYSETVSYEQYF	TGTGCCAGCAGTTACAGTGAGACAGTCTCCTACGAGCAGTACTTC	TRBV6-5	NA	NA	TRBJ2-7
CASTGMSNTEAFF	TGTGCCAGCACAGGGATGTCGAACACTGAAGCTTTCTTT	TRBV6-6	NA	NA	TRBJ1-1
CASSSDGDSNQPQHF	TGTGCCAGCAGCTCGGACGGTGATAGCAATCAGCCCCAGCATTTT	TRBV5-5	NA	once	TRBJ1-5
CASSLTSGGFWGDTQYF	TGCGCCAGCAGCTTGACTAGCGGGGGGTTTTGGGGAGATACGCAGTATTTT	TRBV5-1	TRBD2	NA	TRBJ2-3
CASSFHRGELFF	TGCGCCAGCAGCTTCCACCGCGGGGAGCTGTTTTTT	TRBV5-1	NA	NA	TRBJ2-2
CASSRQGASLAEAFF	TGTGCCAGCAGCAGACAGGGGGCGAGTCTCGCTGAAGCTTTCTTT	TRBV2	TRBD1	NA	TRBJ1-1
CASSQDWRGGAEQFF	TGTGCCAGCAGCCAAGATTGGCGGGGGGGCGCTGAGCAGTTCTTC	TRBV4-2	TRBD2	NA	TRBJ2-1
CASSLVRTLYTEAFF	TGTGCCAGCAGCTTAGTAAGGACTCTTTACACTGAAGCTTTCTTT	TRBV7-2	NA	NA	TRBJ1-1
CASNSELNYGYTF	TGTGCCAGCAATTCGGAACTGAACTATGGCTACACCTTC	TRBV2	NA	NA	TRBJ1-2
CASSRRQGLTGELFF	TGTGCCAGCAGCCGCCGACAGGGTCTCACCGGGGAGCTGTTTTTT	TRBV7-3	TRBD1	NA	TRBJ2-2
CAISESRGTYDGYTF	TGTGCCATCAGTGAGTCTAGGGGGACGTACGATGGCTACACCTTC	TRBV10-3	NA	NA	TRBJ1-2